This T cell receptor (beta chain) was captured in a study of T cells in Graves' hyperthyroidism and ophthalmopathy (dated by TCRdb to the late 2010s). For context, the study as a whole: A discovery cohort of fewer than 110 patients, approximately 44 with Graves' ophthalmopathy and about 58 with stable Graves' hyperthyroidism, was used to find distinguishing TCR V-J signatures. Prospective prediction of ophthalmopathy was tested in an independent validation cohort consisting of about 20 hyperthyroidism patients and more than 15 patients who later progressed to ophthalmopathy. The approximately 100 discovery patients were randomly split 7:3 into training and test sets. The study also compared thyroid tissue and blood T-cell repertoires from roughly 6 Graves' hyperthyroidism patients. Once sampling was done, hyperthyroidism patients were given methimazole at a starting dose of 30 mg daily, whereas ophthalmopathy patients were given high-dose intravenous methylprednisolone. The paper reports TCR Vbeta CDR3 sequencing of 130 to 150 peripheral blood samples: under 45 ophthalmopathy, approximately 74 hyperthyroidism and around 17 progressor patients. Results the study describes overall, beyond this receptor: A model built on a 13 V-J signature distinguished ophthalmopathy from stable hyperthyroidism, reaching 85% to 90% sensitivity and about 81% specificity in cross-validation and 80%/75% in testing. During validation, the model predicted progression to ophthalmopathy a median of approximately 6 months ahead of onset, with 60% to 71% sensitivity and 72% to 80% specificity. Most expanded thyroid clonotypes (frequency above 0.001) were also found in blood, which suggests that blood repertoires may mirror thyroid immune responses. No statistical method was used to fix the sample size in advance, and group allocation was not hidden from the investigators.

From the cysteine through the phenylalanine, the CDR3 covers 14 amino acids. Only CDR3 DNA is held: 42 bases, read in frame from base 1. The trim is 6 bases for V and 4 bases for J, with a gap of 18 bases between the germline ends. Per the germline V gene, SQVTM is the CDR1 and ANQGSEA is the CDR2. A patient counted as having stable Graves' hyperthyroidism if no progression to ophthalmopathy occurred over 18 months of follow-up. Hyperthyroidism patients were newly diagnosed, with disease duration under 2 months, and aged 18 to 65 years. The study excluded patients with uncontrolled infections, other autoimmune diseases, pregnancy or lactation. Clinical symptoms, serum thyroxine and TRAb, thyroid ultrasound, and orbital computed tomography formed the basis for the diagnoses. Total RNA was extracted using Trizol reagent, and RNA quality was assessed on an Agilent 2100 Bioanalyzer. Amplification of TCR beta CDR3 regions was carried out from RNA transcripts. A first-round RT-PCR of the TCR CDR3 used the HTBI primer set with the Qiagen OneStep RT-PCR kit. Libraries were constructed in a second round of multiplex PCR, after which size selection and purification were performed. Libraries were sequenced paired-end with 100 bp reads on an Illumina HiSeq2000. Regarding the original processing steps: Raw data were processed with SOAPnuke, discarding reads with adapters, uncalled bases, mean Phred below 15, or no exact constant-primer or identifier match. High-quality paired reads were merged with COPE v1.2.5, and unique nucleotide sequences were defined as clonotypes. MiTCR v1.1 was used to align the clonotypes against IMGT TRBV, TRBD and TRBJ reference segments. Only V-J combinations with frequency above 0.0001, covering 99% to 99.2% of repertoires, were analysed. A TCS score was defined as the ratio between F50 (clonal expansion) and ExV (chaos), using BLOSUM62-based TCRdist between CDR3 peptides within each V-J. Welch's t-statistics and random forest reduced roughly 540 V-J features to 10 to 15, which were used in a naive Bayes classifier (R e1071). The Morisita-Horn index was used to measure how similar the thyroid and blood repertoires were. In TCRdb, the public reads were trimmed at Q25 with fastp and aligned with MiXCR, with productive beta chains retained. Duplicate CDR3 protein sequences are folded into a single record with the most common DNA and genes. These V and J calls are TCRdb output, not the study's own analysis. This sample holds a few hundred thousand distinct CDR3 sequences; approximately 44% were observed only once. Of the sample, approximately 7.5% falls within the top ten clones.

As regards this clonotype: No cognate antigen has been identified for it. No much larger clone is present one base from it, and per-base qualities are unavailable.

This TCR derives from a woman aged 18-30 years with Graves' hyperthyroidism. This receptor chain uses TRBV29-1 and TRBJ1-1; matching of 6 bases hints at TRBD1 as the D gene. The specimen was peripheral blood or thyroid tissue (not recorded which). The encoded CDR3 is CSVEGGREGTEAFF. The DNA reads as follows: TGCAGCGTGGAGGGGGGGCGCGAGGGCACTGAAGCTTTCTTT. When the CDR3 is completed using the reference TRBV29-1 and TRBJ1-1 genes on either side, the full variable domain is SAVISQKPSRDICQRGTSLTIQCQVDSQVTMMFWYRQQPGQSLTLIATANQGSEATYESGFVIDKFPISRPNLTFSTLTVSNMSPEDSSIYLCSVEGGREGTEAFFGQGTRLTVV.